The clone carrying this T cell receptor beta chain was seen many times. The data originate from a study of T-cell reconstitution after alpha-beta-depleted transplantation in children. TCRbeta library construction was performed incorporating unique molecular identifiers. MiXCR was run by TCRdb on the PCR reads, yielding one entry per CDR3 protein. The sample contains hundreds of thousands of distinct CDR3 sequences, approximately 9.5% of which appear only once. CDR3 length: 14 residues. V lost 7 bases to trimming and J lost 0 bases, with 10 bases between them. Germline-derived CDR1 and CDR2 are PRHDT and FYEKMQ (reference sequence).

This sequence joins TRBV13 and TRBJ1-3, with D unclear. The receptor was isolated from a human donor who donated a stem cell graft to a child with acute lymphoblastic leukemia. This specimen consisted of PBMCs from the stem cell graft donor, obtained from the stem cell graft. CDR3: CASKAKSSGNTIYF. In DNA form, the CDR3 reads TGTGCCAGCAAAGCCAAGAGCTCTGGAAACACCATATATTTT.